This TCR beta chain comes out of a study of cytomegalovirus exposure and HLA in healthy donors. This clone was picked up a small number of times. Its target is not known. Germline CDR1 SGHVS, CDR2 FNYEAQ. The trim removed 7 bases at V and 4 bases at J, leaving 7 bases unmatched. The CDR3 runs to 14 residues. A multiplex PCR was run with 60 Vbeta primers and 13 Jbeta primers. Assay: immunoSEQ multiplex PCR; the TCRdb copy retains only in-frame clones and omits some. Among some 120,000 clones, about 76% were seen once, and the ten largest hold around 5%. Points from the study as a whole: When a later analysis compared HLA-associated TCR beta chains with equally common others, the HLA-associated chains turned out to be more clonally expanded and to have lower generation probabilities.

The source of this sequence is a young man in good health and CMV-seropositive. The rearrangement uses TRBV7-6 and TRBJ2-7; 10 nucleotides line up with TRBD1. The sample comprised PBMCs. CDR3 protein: CASTPRTGGYEQYF. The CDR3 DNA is TGTGCCAGCACCCCAAGGACAGGGGGTTACGAGCAGTACTTC.